These 22 T cell receptor beta chains were sequenced from one sample in a study of blood T cell repertoires in COVID-19. Sequenced by immunoSEQ multiplex PCR; TCRdb stores in-frame clones only, minus some. The sample has around 280,000 clones; around 86% are singletons. Sequenced material: PBMCs or T cells enriched from blood (not recorded which). The receptors originated from a woman aged 40 to 50 who had recovered from COVID-19.

This chain connects TRBV7-6 to TRBJ1-1, with D maybe TRBD1 (6 bases). Germline CDR1 reads SGHVS; CDR2 reads FNYEAQ. CDR3 length: 16 amino acids. V gave up 0 bases and J gave up 3 bases, with 14 bases separating them. The CDR3 DNA sequence: TGTGCCAGCAGCTTAGCCCCGACAGGATTGTACACTGAAGCTTTCTTT. Protein sequence: CASSLAPTGLYTEAFF.

The chain joins TRBV3-1 (or the pseudogene TRBV3-2) to TRBJ1-2; 8 bases line up with TRBD1. There are 16 residues in the CDR3. Germline V CDR1 and CDR2: LGHDT, YNNKEL (reference sequence). Unmatched junction bases numbered 15, after V lost 7 bases and J lost 5 bases. The CDR3 DNA is TGTGCCAGCACCTCCCAGGGGGCAGGGTCGGTGTATGGCTACACCTTC. This codes for CASTSQGAGSVYGYTF.

The genes are TRBV6-5 and TRBJ1-6; 9 bases agree with TRBD1. Germline V gene sequence: CDR1 MNHEY, CDR2 SVGAGI. This CDR3 comprises 14 residues. V shed 6 bases and J 9 bases; nucleotides not matched to a gene: 6. This CDR3 is CASSRQDRGSPLHF. The CDR3 bases are TGTGCCAGCAGCAGACAGGACAGGGGTTCACCCCTCCACTTT.

The gene calls are TRBV9 and TRBJ1-1; TRBD1 matches 11 bases. The germline V gene encodes CDR1 SGDLS and CDR2 YYNGEE. The CDR3 sequence is 13 residues long. The J segment lost 6 bases and the V segment lost 4 bases, leaving 2 bases of the junction unmatched. The CDR3 region is CASSPGQGAEAFF. The CDR3 DNA sequence: TGTGCCAGCAGCCCGGGACAGGGGGCTGAAGCTTTCTTT.

In this sample, this clone turned up once. The J gene is TRBJ1-2, the V gene TRBV25-1; 9 bases agree with TRBD1. Germline V lookup: CDR1 MGHDK, CDR2 SYGVNS. V was pared by 2 bases and J by 4 bases, with 11 bases of the junction left unmatched. This CDR3 region has 17 residues. The CDR3 here is CASSEPYPGTGFYGYTF. CDR3 bases: TGTGCCAGCAGTGAACCCTACCCCGGGACAGGGTTCTATGGCTACACCTTC.

This chain joins TRBV6-5 and TRBJ1-2; D is unresolved. CDR1 and CDR2 (germline): MNHEY, SVGAGI. V dropped 0 bases and J dropped 0 bases, with 8 bases sitting between them. The CDR3 spans 15 residues. CDR3 DNA sequence: TGTGCCAGCAGTTACTCAGTGGCCTCTAACTATGGCTACACCTTC. This encodes CASSYSVASNYGYTF.

The genes are TRBV6-2 or TRBV6-3 and TRBJ1-1; 9 positions match TRBD1. This CDR3 comprises 15 residues. J lost 5 bases, V lost 5 bases, and 9 bases had no gene match. The germline V gene encodes CDR1 MNHEY and CDR2 SVGEGT. The CDR3 loop reads CASSQQQGARTEAFF. The CDR3 bases are TGTGCCAGCAGTCAACAACAGGGGGCACGGACTGAAGCTTTCTTT.

This clone was picked up a small number of times. V usage is TRBV6-2 or TRBV6-3 and J usage is TRBJ1-1, with no clear D. Germline CDR1 is MNHEY and CDR2 is SVGEGT. Trimming pared 2 bases from V and 6 bases from J, leaving 16 bases between. CDR3 length: 15 amino acids. As DNA, the CDR3 is TGTGCCAGCAGTTACGATCGGGTCGGGTTGTCTGAAGCTTTCTTT. Protein product: CASSYDRVGLSEAFF.

The chain carries TRBV9 and TRBJ1-1; 8 bases map to TRBD1. CDR1 and CDR2 (germline): SGDLS, YYNGEE. This CDR3 is built from 14 residues. The V segment lost 2 bases and the J segment 4 bases; nucleotides outside the gene matches: 4. The CDR3 DNA sequence: TGTGCCAGCAGCGTGGACAGGGCGAGCACTGAAGCTTTCTTT. Its translation: CASSVDRASTEAFF.

This chain links TRBV18 with TRBJ1-1; D gene ambiguous. V lost 0 bases, J lost 3 bases, and 11 bases lay in between. Germline V gives CDR1 KGHSH, CDR2 LQKENI. There are 15 residues in the CDR3. The CDR3 region has the DNA TGTGCCAGCTCACCACCGGCTCGCCCTGACACTGAAGCTTTCTTT. Its translation: CASSPPARPDTEAFF.

The chain employs TRBV5-1 and TRBJ2-3; 8 positions match TRBD2. The ends lost 4 bases at V and 6 bases at J; junction bases unmatched: 7. The CDR3 consists of 14 residues. In germline, CDR1 is SGHRS, CDR2 YFSETQ. The CDR3 coding sequence is TGCGCCAGCAGCACGGAGGGGACTAGTGATACGCAGTATTTT. Translating gives CASSTEGTSDTQYF.

The chain joins TRBV11-3 to TRBJ1-3; no reliable D call. The CDR3 runs 17 residues. CDR1 is SGHNT and CDR2 is YENEEA in the germline V gene. V lost 0 bases and J 0 bases, leaving 12 bases between the germline ends. The CDR3 bases are TGTGCCAGCAGCTTAGATTACGTAAACTCCTCTGGAAACACCATATATTTT. Residues: CASSLDYVNSSGNTIYF.

The CDR3 is CATSDTRTGGGNEQFF. DNA for the CDR3: TGTGCCACCAGTGACACTCGGACAGGGGGCGGCAATGAGCAGTTCTTC. This rearrangement joins TRBV24-1 to TRBJ2-1; TRBD1 agrees at 11 bases. J was trimmed by 6 bases and V by 4 bases; bases with no gene match: 7. In germline, CDR1 is KGHDR, CDR2 SFDVKD. CDR3 size: 16 residues.

Remarks on this clone: A read error may produce the germline difference seen at one junction end. The CDR3 DNA reads TGTGCCAGCAGCCCCCAGGACAGCCCATCTTCCTTC. Protein: CASSPQDSPSSF. This chain links TRBV7-2 with TRBJ1-2; perhaps TRBD1 as D (6 bases). Germline V CDR1 and CDR2: SGHTA, FQGNSA. The CDR3 has 12 amino acids. Looking up the rest from reference TRBV7-2 and TRBJ1-2 gives the full variable domain: GAGVSQSPSNKVTEKGKDVELRCDPISGHTALYWYRQSLGQGLEFLIYFQGNSAPDKSGLPSDRFSAERTGGSVSTLTIQRTQQEDSAVYLCASSPQDSPSSFGSGTRLTVV.

Here the CDR3 reads CASNEEQRAEAFF. DNA for the CDR3: TGTGCCAGCAATGAGGAGCAGAGGGCTGAAGCTTTCTTT. The chain links TRBV2 to TRBJ1-1; D not certain. The germline V gene encodes CDR1 SNHLY and CDR2 FYNNEI. Trimming shortened V by 7 bases and J by 6 bases, and 15 bases separated the two germline ends. The CDR3 runs 13 residues.

The chain carries TRBV7-3 and TRBJ1-6; 7 bases are a match to TRBD1. V trimming: 4 bases; J trimming: 6 bases; junction bases outside the gene matches: 3. This CDR3 is built from 14 residues. CDR1 SGHTA and CDR2 FQGTGA come from the germline V gene. CDR3 protein: CASSSDRVNSPLHF. The CDR3 DNA reads TGTGCCAGCAGCTCCGACAGGGTTAATTCACCCCTCCACTTT. The whole variable domain, filled in from reference TRBV7-3 and TRBJ1-6, reads GAGVSQTPSNKVTEKGKYVELRCDPISGHTALYWYRQSLGQGPEFLIYFQGTGAADDSGLPNDRFFAVRPEGSVSTLKIQRTERGDSAVYLCASSSDRVNSPLHFGNGTRLTVT.

This clone has more than one count but fewer than ten. The chain is built from TRBV13 and TRBJ2-7; 9 bases match TRBD2. CDR1 and CDR2 from the germline V gene are PRHDT and FYEKMQ (reference sequence). This CDR3 has 14 residues. Trimming cost V 5 bases and J 6 bases; bases outside gene matches: 8. This chain's CDR3 is CASSLSGRGIEQYF. CDR3 bases: TGTGCCAGCAGCCTTAGCGGGAGAGGCATCGAGCAGTACTTC. The variable domain in full, with the rest retrieved from reference TRBV13 and TRBJ2-7, is AAGVIQSPRHLIKEKRETATLKCYPIPRHDTVYWYQQGPGQDPQFLISFYEKMQSDKGSIPDRFSAQQFSDYHSELNMSSLELGDSALYFCASSLSGRGIEQYFGPGTRLTVT.

The chain is built from TRBV6-5 and TRBJ1-3; tentative D call: TRBD1 (6 bases). The V gene lost 2 bases and the J gene lost 0 bases, with 11 bases spanning the gap. This CDR3 spans 16 amino acids. Germline CDR1 reads MNHEY; CDR2 reads SVGAGI. The CDR3 DNA is TGTGCCAGCAGTTACGGGGGGGGCGGCTCTGGAAACACCATATATTTT. As protein: CASSYGGGGSGNTIYF.

The chain combines TRBV9 with TRBJ1-1; 8 bases line up with TRBD1. V shed 3 bases, J shed 5 bases, and the junction held 9 bases outside the gene matches. Germline CDR1 reads SGDLS; CDR2 reads YYNGEE. CDR3 length equals 15 residues. CDR3 DNA: TGTGCCAGCAGCGCAGCCCAGGGGGCGCGTACTGAAGCTTTCTTT. The encoded protein is CASSAAQGARTEAFF.

V gene TRBV6-6 combines with J gene TRBJ2-7; D uncertain. The V gene's germline CDR1 is MNHNY and CDR2 SVGAGI (reference sequence). The V end was cut by 2 bases, the J end by 2 bases, with 7 bases between. The CDR3 has 13 residues. The CDR3 is CASSYGQTYEQYF. CDR3 DNA: TGTGCCAGCAGTTACGGGCAGACCTACGAGCAGTACTTC.

The rearrangement joins TRBV18 to TRBJ2-5, with 10 nucleotides matching TRBD1. The CDR3 extends over 14 amino acids. CDR1 is KGHSH, CDR2 LQKENI, per germline. V shed 2 bases and J 4 bases; nucleotides not matched to a gene: 1. CDR3 protein: CASSPDRGRETQYF. The CDR3 region has the DNA TGTGCCAGCTCACCAGACAGGGGGCGAGAGACCCAGTACTTC.

V is TRBV6-5 and J is TRBJ1-1, with TRBD1 as a possible D gene (6 bases). This CDR3 has 12 residues. Trimming pared 9 bases from V and 3 bases from J, leaving 11 bases between. Germline assignment: CDR1 MNHEY and CDR2 SVGAGI. The CDR3 bases are TGTGCCAGTCGGACAGAGTACACTGAAGCTTTCTTT. Its translation: CASRTEYTEAFF.